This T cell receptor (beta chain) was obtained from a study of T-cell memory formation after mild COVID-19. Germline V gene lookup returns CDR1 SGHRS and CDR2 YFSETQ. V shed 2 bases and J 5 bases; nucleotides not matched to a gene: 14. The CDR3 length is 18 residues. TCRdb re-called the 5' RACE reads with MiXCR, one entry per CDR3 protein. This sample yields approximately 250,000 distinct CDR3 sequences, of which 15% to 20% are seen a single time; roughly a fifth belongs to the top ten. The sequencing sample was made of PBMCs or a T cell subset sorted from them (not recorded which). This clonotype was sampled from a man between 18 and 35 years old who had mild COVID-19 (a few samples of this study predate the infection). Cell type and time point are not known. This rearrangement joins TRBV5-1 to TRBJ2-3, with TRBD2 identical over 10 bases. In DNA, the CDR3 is TGCGCCAGCAGCTTTTTATTCGGTCTAGCGGGGGTTCGAGATACGCAGTATTTT. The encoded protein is CASSFLFGLAGVRDTQYF. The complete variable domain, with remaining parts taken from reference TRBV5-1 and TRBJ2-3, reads KAGVTQTPRYLIKTRGQQVTLSCSPISGHRSVSWYQQTPGQGLQFLFEYFSETQRNKGNFPGRFSGRQFSNSRSEMNVSTLELGDSALYLCASSFLFGLAGVRDTQYFGPGTRLTVL.